A selection of T cell receptor beta chains follows, all from one sample in a study of OX40 agonist ivuxolimab in advanced cancers. Repertoires were generated with immunoSEQ multiplex PCR, while TCRdb's copy carries only in-frame clones and drops some. The table shows about 90,000 clones, with approximately 91% occurring only once. The sample in question was CD4+ or CD8+ T cells sorted from blood, obtained in a trial of the OX40 agonist ivuxolimab. All receptors come from an adult with an advanced solid tumor such as melanoma, head and neck, liver or kidney cancer. Both conserved end residues are part of each CDR3. D genes are given only for firm matches. Size is stated for part of the rows, as once, few or many counts, or as a class when the clone is expanded.

j_call,v_call,clone_size,d_call,cdr3_nt,cdr3_aa
TRBJ1-2,TRBV6-1,.,TRBD1,TGTGCCAGCTCCAACCCTGGGACAGGCTATGGCTACACCTTC,CASSNPGTGYGYTF
TRBJ2-3,TRBV6-1,few,.,TGTGCCAGCATGAGAAGGAATACGCAGTATTTT,CASMRRNTQYF
TRBJ2-1,TRBV5-1,.,TRBD2,TGCGCCAGCAGGGCCCTCGGGGGGTCCTACAATGAGCAGTTCTTC,CASRALGGSYNEQFF
TRBJ2-5,TRBV5-8,.,TRBD2,TGTGCCAGCAGCCTGGGACTAGCGGGAGAGACCCAGTACTTC,CASSLGLAGETQYF
TRBJ1-3,TRBV25-1,.,TRBD1,TGTGCCAACAGTGAACGGACAGGATCAACCATATATTTT,CANSERTGSTIYF
TRBJ2-1,TRBV6-5,once,TRBD2,TGTGCCAGCAGGCCGGGACTAGCGGGAGGCCAGCAGTTCTTC,CASRPGLAGGQQFF
TRBJ2-1,TRBV29-1,.,TRBD2,TGCAGCTTCGGACTAGCGAGCTACAATGAGCAGTTCTTC,CSFGLASYNEQFF
TRBJ2-1,TRBV9,.,.,TGTGCCAGCAGCCCCCGAGGGGAGGTAAACAATGAGCAGTTCTTC,CASSPRGEVNNEQFF
TRBJ1-1,TRBV5-4,.,TRBD1,TGTGCCAGCAGCGATTTAGGGGGCATGTGGACTGAAGCTTTCTTT,CASSDLGGMWTEAFF
TRBJ2-3,TRBV11-2,.,TRBD2,TGTGCCAGCAGCCTTGGGACTAGCGGGAGTTTGGCAGATACGCAGTATTTT,CASSLGTSGSLADTQYF
TRBJ2-7,TRBV18,.,.,TGTGCCAGCTCACCACGGAAGGGGCATAGCTACGAGCAGTACTTC,CASSPRKGHSYEQYF
TRBJ1-3,TRBV7-2,once,.,TGTGCCAGCAGCTTACAGGGCCCCAGCTCTGGAAACACCATATATTTT,CASSLQGPSSGNTIYF
TRBJ2-7,TRBV5-4,.,TRBD1,TGTGCCAGCAGCTTACCCGGGACAGGGGGCTACGAGCAGTACTTC,CASSLPGTGGYEQYF
TRBJ1-1,TRBV28,.,.,TGTGCCAGCAGTCGACATACTTTGAACACTGAAGCTTTCTTT,CASSRHTLNTEAFF
TRBJ2-4,TRBV5-4,.,TRBD2,TGTGCCAGCAGTTCAGCGGGAGGTGGGGGCATTCAGTACTTC,CASSSAGGGGIQYF
TRBJ2-5,TRBV28,.,.,TGTGCCACCACCTCCGGCCTCCAAGAGACCCAGTACTTC,CATTSGLQETQYF
TRBJ2-1,TRBV4-2,.,.,TGTGCCAGCAGCCAAGATGTGATAGCCGGGTTTTACAATGAGCAGTTCTTC,CASSQDVIAGFYNEQFF
TRBJ2-3,TRBV29-1,.,.,TGCAGCGTTGAGAGCGGAGCAGGGGTGAGGACAGATACGCAGTATTTT,CSVESGAGVRTDTQYF
TRBJ2-2,TRBV28,.,TRBD1,TGTGCCAGCAGGCGACAGGGCTTCAACACCGGGGAGCTGTTTTTT,CASRRQGFNTGELFF
TRBJ2-5,TRBV7-3,.,.,TGTGCCAGCAGCTCCGCGGAGCAAGAGACCCAGTACTTC,CASSSAEQETQYF
TRBJ2-6,TRBV4-1,once,.,TGCGCCAGCAGCCAAGGATCCGCCTCTGGGGCCAACGTCCTGACTTTC,CASSQGSASGANVLTF
TRBJ2-2,TRBV28,.,TRBD2,TGTGCCAGCAGTAGCAGCGGGATATTTTCCGGGGAGCTGTTTTTT,CASSSSGIFSGELFF
TRBJ1-2,TRBV28,.,TRBD1,TGTGCCAGCAGACGGACAGGAGCTAACTATGGCTACACCTTC,CASRRTGANYGYTF
TRBJ1-4,TRBV19,.,.,TGTGCCAGTAGTCCGAAGGCGGGTGCAACTAATGAAAAACTGTTTTTT,CASSPKAGATNEKLFF
TRBJ1-2,TRBV6-5,.,.,TGTGCCAGCAGTTACATCCAGGGTCTGAATGGCTACACCTTC,CASSYIQGLNGYTF
TRBJ1-1,TRBV7-2,.,.,TGTGCCAGCAGCTCTCAATGGAACACTGAAGCTTTCTTT,CASSSQWNTEAFF
TRBJ2-7,TRBV30,.,.,TGTGCCTGGAGTAACAGGGACCACTACGAGCAGTACTTC,CAWSNRDHYEQYF
TRBJ1-4,TRBV28,.,TRBD1,TGTGCGACCCACAGGGGGACTAATGAAAAACTGTTTTTT,CATHRGTNEKLFF
TRBJ2-2,TRBV10-1,.,TRBD2,TGCGCCAGCAGTGAGTCGTCCGAGACTAGCGGAGGGGTGGGCGGGGAGCTGTTTTTT,CASSESSETSGGVGGELFF
TRBJ2-2,TRBV6-6,.,.,TGTGCCAGCAGTTATGAGCGAAGCGGGGAGCTGTTTTTT,CASSYERSGELFF
TRBJ1-4,TRBV28,.,.,TGTGCCAGCAGTTTTCAGGGTACTAATGAAAAACTGTTTTTT,CASSFQGTNEKLFF
TRBJ2-3,TRBV10-3,once,TRBD1,TGTGCCATCAGTGATTACGGACAGGGCACAGATACGCAGTATTTT,CAISDYGQGTDTQYF
TRBJ2-5,TRBV15,.,.,TGTGCCACCAGCAGAGTTCGAGACAGGAGGGGGGGGCTAGCCCAGTACTTC,CATSRVRDRRGGLAQYF
TRBJ2-6,TRBV5-4,.,TRBD1,TGTGCCAGCAGGACCGGGGGACAGGGGTTGGGATCTGGGGCCAACGTCCTGACTTTC,CASRTGGQGLGSGANVLTF
TRBJ1-6,TRBV19,.,.,TGTGCCAGTAGCAAGACAGAACCTAATTCACCCCTCCACTTT,CASSKTEPNSPLHF
TRBJ2-7,TRBV11-1,.,.,TGTGCCAGCAGCTTATTTGCGGCACTGAGCTCCTACGAGCAGTACTTC,CASSLFAALSSYEQYF
TRBJ1-1,TRBV18,.,.,TGTGCCAGCTCAGTCACTTTGAACACTGAAGCTTTCTTT,CASSVTLNTEAFF
TRBJ2-1,TRBV18,few,TRBD2,TGTGCCAGCTTTCTCTTAGCGGGAGAGGGCAATGAGCAGTTCTTC,CASFLLAGEGNEQFF
TRBJ2-3,TRBV7-3,.,.,TGTGCCAGCAGCTTAAATCCCTGGGGCACAGATACGCAGTATTTT,CASSLNPWGTDTQYF
TRBJ2-1,TRBV2,once,.,TGTGCCAGCAGTATCTTTTCAGGGGTCTACAATGAGCAGTTCTTC,CASSIFSGVYNEQFF
TRBJ1-2,TRBV19,.,.,TGTGCCAGTAGCCTAGTTGGGCAAAACTATGGCTACACCTTC,CASSLVGQNYGYTF
TRBJ2-7,TRBV28,.,TRBD1,TGTGCCAGCAGTTTGCCCCAAGGACAGGTGGCAGAACAGCAGTACTTC,CASSLPQGQVAEQQYF
TRBJ1-1,TRBV5-4,.,.,TGTGCCAGCAGCTTGGCGGAGGGGCGAGCTTTCTTT,CASSLAEGRAFF
TRBJ2-7,TRBV2,.,.,TGTGCCAGCAGTCAGGACTACTGGGCCTACGAGCAGTACTTC,CASSQDYWAYEQYF
TRBJ2-2,TRBV27,.,TRBD2,TGTGCCAGCAGTTTAGGGACTAGCGGGGTGGGCGGGGAGCTGTTTTTT,CASSLGTSGVGGELFF
TRBJ1-3,TRBV7-9,.,TRBD1,TGTGCCACCACAGGGGTTCCTGGAAACACCATATATTTT,CATTGVPGNTIYF
TRBJ1-1,TRBV7-2,.,.,TGTGCCAGCAGCTTAAGTAGGGGCACTGAAGCTTTCTTT,CASSLSRGTEAFF
TRBJ1-2,TRBV6-1,.,TRBD1,TGTGCCAGCAGTCAAGGACAGGGAGGCTATGGCTACACCTTC,CASSQGQGGYGYTF
TRBJ2-3,TRBV4-2,.,.,TGTGCCAGCAGCCAAAAGGACGGTAGGGGCACAGATACGCAGTATTTT,CASSQKDGRGTDTQYF
TRBJ1-5,TRBV28,.,TRBD1,TGTGCCAGCAGTCTACAGGGGGCAGTGGATCAGCCCCAGCATTTT,CASSLQGAVDQPQHF
TRBJ2-6,TRBV5-4,once,.,TGTGCCAGCAGCTGGGACTCTGGGGCCAACGTCCTGACTTTC,CASSWDSGANVLTF
TRBJ2-2,TRBV7-2,.,.,TGTGCCAGCAGCTACACCGGGGAGCTGTTTTTT,CASSYTGELFF
TRBJ2-1,TRBV7-3,.,.,TGTGCCAGCAGCATAGGACTGGAGCAGTTCTTC,CASSIGLEQFF